This TCR beta chain was observed in a study of blood T cell repertoires in COVID-19. Study context: Samples representing acute and convalescent COVID-19 were sourced from the United States, Italy and Spain.

V dropped 3 bases and J dropped 0; count of bases not matched to a gene: 16. The CDR3 is 20 residues long. CDR1 is MDHEN, CDR2 SYDVKM, per germline. Participants were aged about 18 to 95 years, lived in around 22 US areas, and enrolled virtually. Participants were placed into cohorts based on the clinical history they reported. In Cohort 3, a recovered donor had either two negative PCRs, clearance, or symptom resolution. Profiling relied on immunoSEQ multiplex PCR, and the TCRdb table lists in-frame clones only, not all of them. Of approximately 290,000 clones listed, 80% to 90% are singletons. This TCR was recovered from a young woman who had recovered from COVID-19. The rearrangement uses TRBV28 and TRBJ1-3; TRBD1 agrees at 8 bases. Sequencing was performed on PBMCs or T cells enriched from blood (not recorded which). The CDR3 DNA sequence: TGTGCCAGCAGTTTTCCGACAGGGGCTATTTTAAACCGCTCTGGAAACACCATATATTTT. Translation: CASSFPTGAILNRSGNTIYF.